The 21 T cell receptor beta chains below come from one sample, sequenced in a study of cytomegalovirus exposure and HLA in healthy donors. PCR involved 60 Vbeta and 13 Jbeta primers. Method: immunoSEQ multiplex PCR; TCRdb's copy keeps in-frame clones and lacks some. The table lists more than 90,000 clones, over 60% of them singletons. Sample: PBMCs. The origin of the receptors is a female donor in good health and CMV-seronegative.

The rearrangement joins TRBV19 to TRBJ2-5, with TRBD1 as a possible D gene (5 bases). The length of the CDR3 is 13 residues. Germline V CDR1 and CDR2: LNHDA, SQIVND (reference sequence). The V gene lost 1 base and the J gene lost 4 bases, with 7 bases spanning the gap. The CDR3 nucleotides are TGTGCCAGTAGTATAGGGGGCGCAGAGACCCAGTACTTC. This sequence encodes CASSIGGAETQYF.

Remarks on this clone: This same CDR3 is encoded by further DNA sequences in the sample. The chain combines TRBV7-2 with TRBJ2-7, with TRBD1 matching 7 bases. The CDR3 consists of 14 residues. V lost 1 base, J lost 2 bases, and 2 bases stayed unmatched. Germline-derived CDR1 and CDR2 are SGHTA and FQGNSA. The CDR3 region has the DNA TGTGCCAGCAGCTTAGAGCAGGGGGCCTACGAGCAGTACTTC. This translates into CASSLEQGAYEQYF.

V and J are TRBV7-9 and TRBJ2-2; 7 positions match TRBD1. The V and J ends lost 9 bases and 0 bases, in that order; junction bases with no gene match: 7. Germline values: CDR1 SEHNR, CDR2 FQNEAQ (reference sequence). The CDR3 has 15 residues. The CDR3 bases are TGTGCCAGTATAAGGGACAGCTCGAACACCGGGGAGCTGTTTTTT. Its protein is CASIRDSSNTGELFF.

The CDR3 spells CASSFITTSAGELEQYF. CDR3 nucleotide sequence: TGTGCCAGCAGCTTCATTACGACTAGCGCGGGAGAGTTAGAGCAGTACTTC. The chain has TRBV7-2 and TRBJ2-7; 8 positions agree with TRBD2. Germline-derived CDR1 and CDR2 are SGHTA and FQGNSA. This CDR3 comprises 17 residues. Losses at the gene ends were 3 bases for V and 7 bases for J; bases not matched to a gene: 17.

The chain is built from TRBV28 and TRBJ2-2, with 9 nucleotides matching TRBD1. This CDR3 has 17 residues. Per germline, CDR1 MDHEN and CDR2 SYDVKM. Trimming cost V 1 base and J 5 bases; bases outside gene matches: 8. CDR3 nucleotide sequence: TGTGCCAGCAGTTTATCGGGACAGGGTCGTAATACCGGGGAGCTGTTTTTT. Encoded protein: CASSLSGQGRNTGELFF.

This chain joins TRBV5-1 and TRBJ2-3, with 13 bases aligning to TRBD2. Germline CDR1 SGHRS, CDR2 YFSETQ. The CDR3 length is 15 residues. The V segment lost 4 bases and the J segment 4 bases; nucleotides outside the gene matches: 3. CDR3: CASSIGLAGADTQYF. Written as DNA, the CDR3 is TGCGCCAGCAGCATAGGACTAGCGGGGGCAGATACGCAGTATTTT. Looking up the rest from reference TRBV5-1 and TRBJ2-3 gives the full variable domain: KAGVTQTPRYLIKTRGQQVTLSCSPISGHRSVSWYQQTPGQGLQFLFEYFSETQRNKGNFPGRFSGRQFSNSRSEMNVSTLELGDSALYLCASSIGLAGADTQYFGPGTRLTVL.

The DNA for the CDR3 is TGCGCCAGCAGCACAATAGGGCGCAGGGACTCCTACGAGCAGTACTTC. Its translation is CASSTIGRRDSYEQYF. This chain links TRBV4-1 with TRBJ2-7; the D gene is possibly TRBD1 (5 bases). The CDR3 runs 16 residues. Looked up from germline, CDR1 is MGHRA and CDR2 is YSYEKL. Trimming removed 5 bases from V and 0 bases from J, with 17 bases in between.

The V gene is TRBV18, the J gene TRBJ1-3; 11 nucleotides match TRBD1. There are 17 residues in the CDR3. Germline CDR1 KGHSH, CDR2 LQKENI. The junction had 10 bases not matched to a gene; V was cut back by 6 bases and J by 3 bases. In nucleotides, the CDR3 is TGTGCCAGCTCCCCAAATGGACAGGGGGCTTATGGAAACACCATATATTTT. This sequence encodes CASSPNGQGAYGNTIYF.

The chain couples TRBV10-3 to TRBJ1-2; maybe TRBD1 (5 bases). Germline CDR1 ENHRY, CDR2 SYGVKD. This CDR3 contains 13 residues. Trimming took 3 bases from V and 6 from J, leaving 11 bases between them. The CDR3 spells CAISDQAGNGYTF. CDR3 in DNA: TGTGCCATCAGTGACCAAGCAGGGAATGGCTACACCTTC.

This clone was seen only a few times. The chain joins TRBV5-6 to TRBJ2-3, with 10 bases aligning to TRBD2. V shed 4 bases and J 6 bases; nucleotides not matched to a gene: 11. Germline CDR1 reads SGHDT; CDR2 reads YYEEEE. This CDR3 is built from 16 residues. This chain's CDR3 is CASSPPAGGPWDTQYF. The CDR3 DNA sequence: TGTGCCAGCAGCCCTCCAGCGGGAGGGCCTTGGGATACGCAGTATTTT.

This rearrangement joins TRBV7-8 to TRBJ1-2; 11 bases are a match to TRBD1. The CDR3 covers 16 residues. Germline trimming cut 5 bases from V and 4 bases from J; bases unmatched to any gene: 9. Germline loops: CDR1 SGHVS, CDR2 FQNEAQ. CDR3 in amino acids: CASSPHRDRGSYGYTF. CDR3 coding DNA: TGTGCCAGCAGCCCACACCGGGACAGGGGGTCCTATGGCTACACCTTC. Looking up the rest from reference TRBV7-8 and TRBJ1-2 gives the full variable domain: GAGVSQSPRYKVAKRGQDVALRCDPISGHVSLFWYQQALGQGPEFLTYFQNEAQLDKSGLPSDRFFAERPEGSVSTLKIQRTQQEDSAVYLCASSPHRDRGSYGYTFGSGTRLTVV.

V and J are TRBV28 and TRBJ1-5; D is perhaps TRBD1 (6 bases). The CDR3 contains 16 residues. The germline V gene encodes CDR1 MDHEN and CDR2 SYDVKM. Trimming removed 10 bases at V and 0 bases at J, with 19 bases between. The CDR3 loop is CATRTTGPYSNQPQHF. DNA for the CDR3: TGTGCCACACGAACGACAGGACCCTATAGCAATCAGCCCCAGCATTTT.

V and J are TRBV6-5 and TRBJ1-3; D call uncertain. Germline CDR1 MNHEY, CDR2 SVGAGI. V lost 0 bases, J lost 8 bases, and 8 bases lay in between. The CDR3 sequence is 13 residues long. The CDR3 reads CASSYSGSDTIYF. CDR3 DNA sequence: TGTGCCAGCAGTTACTCTGGTTCGGACACCATATATTTT.

The J gene is TRBJ1-2, the V gene TRBV15; D is ambiguous. CDR3 length: 14 amino acids. Trimming pared 0 bases from V and 4 bases from J, leaving 9 bases between. From germline, CDR1 is LNHNV and CDR2 YYDKDF (reference sequence). CDR3 amino acids: CATSRDKPGYGYTF. In DNA form, the CDR3 reads TGTGCCACCAGCAGAGATAAGCCAGGCTATGGCTACACCTTC.

This clone was counted a few times. The chain combines TRBV27 with TRBJ2-3; 14 nucleotides agree with TRBD2. This CDR3 contains 19 residues. Germline V CDR1 and CDR2: MNHEY, SMNVEV (reference sequence). Trimming removed 5 bases from V and 0 bases from J; junction bases left unmatched: 10. CDR3 coding DNA: TGTGCCAGCAGTCCAGGACTAGCGGGGGGCCCGTCTAGCACAGATACGCAGTATTTT. Translated, it gives CASSPGLAGGPSSTDTQYF.

The V gene is TRBV20-1, the J gene TRBJ1-1; D gene unclear. The CDR3 totals 11 residues. Germline V gene lookup returns CDR1 DFQATT and CDR2 SNEGSKA (reference sequence). V lost 6 bases to trimming and J lost 0 bases, with 5 bases between them. The CDR3 DNA is TGCAGTGCCCCGTTGAACACTGAAGCTTTCTTT. It codes for CSAPLNTEAFF.

This chain uses TRBV7-3 with TRBJ2-1; 11 nucleotides align to TRBD2. The CDR3 is 15 amino acids. Germline lookup yields CDR1 SGHTA and CDR2 FQGTGA. The J segment lost 3 bases and the V segment lost 4 bases, leaving 2 bases of the junction unmatched. The DNA of the CDR3 is TGTGCCAGCAGCTCCGGGACTAGCGGCTACAATGAGCAGTTCTTC. This gives the protein CASSSGTSGYNEQFF.

J is TRBJ1-1 and V is TRBV6-5; no firm D call. V was trimmed by 4 bases and J by 7 bases, leaving 13 bases between them. This CDR3 is built from 13 residues. Looked up from germline, CDR1 is MNHEY and CDR2 is SVGAGI. The CDR3 loop reads CASSSPLVYEAFF. The CDR3 nucleotides read TGTGCCAGCAGTTCCCCTCTCGTCTATGAAGCTTTCTTT.

The V gene is TRBV7-3, the J gene TRBJ1-2, with no clear D. V was clipped by 5 bases and J by 8 bases, with 15 bases between them. The CDR3 is made up of 13 amino acids. CDR1 and CDR2 from the germline V gene are SGHTA and FQGTGA. The CDR3 DNA is TGTGCCAGCAGCCCTAGACCCGGTGAGGGCTACACCTTC. Encoded protein: CASSPRPGEGYTF.

This clone turned up a few times. The chain carries TRBV10-3 and TRBJ2-7, with 9 positions matching TRBD1. Germline V gives CDR1 ENHRY, CDR2 SYGVKD. J gave up 4 bases and V 6 bases, and 4 bases lay outside the gene matches. The CDR3 runs to 13 residues. Here the CDR3 reads CAISGTGRYEQYF. DNA for the CDR3: TGTGCCATCAGCGGGACAGGGAGATACGAGCAGTACTTC.

The chain uses TRBV7-2 and TRBJ1-1, with TRBD1 identical over 7 bases. CDR1 is SGHTA, CDR2 FQGNSA, per germline. The V gene end was trimmed by 0 bases and the J gene end by 1 base; junction bases not matched to a gene: 14. The CDR3 spans 19 residues. This CDR3 is CASSLARGGGASRNTEAFF. The DNA for the CDR3 is TGTGCCAGCAGCTTAGCGAGAGGAGGGGGCGCTTCCCGGAACACTGAAGCTTTCTTT.